This T cell receptor (beta chain) was retrieved from a study of cytomegalovirus exposure and HLA in healthy donors. Study-wide context: Researchers found that under 90% of 398 genotyped donors fell within the Caucasian-associated ancestry cluster. Study results and limitations: Previously analyzed data showed that most TCR beta V segments were productive at a frequency of about 90% or about 30%.

Primers for the PCR totalled 60 Vbeta and 13 Jbeta. The assay was immunoSEQ multiplex PCR, and TCRdb's table has in-frame clones only and misses some. The table records 130,000 to 150,000 clones, around 79% of them present only once. Healthy bone marrow donors made up the donors. V shed 4 bases and J shed 2 bases, with 20 bases lying between them. The CDR3 consists of 18 residues. Germline-derived CDR1 and CDR2 are SEHNR and FQNEAQ (reference sequence). As concerns this clone: As yet, its antigen is unknown.

This TCR was recovered from a woman aged 25 to 45 in good health and CMV-seronegative. Material for sequencing was PBMCs. The rearrangement uses TRBV7-9 and TRBJ1-4, with a tentative D call TRBD1 (5 bases). The CDR3 bases are TGTGCCAGCAGCTCGCCCCAGGGACTTGGTGCGACTAATGAAAAACTGTTTTTT. Translating it yields CASSSPQGLGATNEKLFF.